These 30 T cell receptor beta chains share one sample of origin, sequenced in a study of T cells after yellow fever vaccination. TCRdb used MiXCR to reprocess the 5' RACE reads, holding one entry per CDR3 protein. The table includes fewer than 85,000 distinct CDR3 sequences, roughly 7.4% detected once. The sample here was CD8+ T cells sorted from PBMCs, taken on the day of the yellow fever booster vaccination. These TCRs come from a man aged 25-45 years who received the YFV17D yellow fever vaccine.

This clonotype was detected many times. The chain uses TRBV11-2 and TRBJ2-7, with 11 bases that match TRBD1. CDR1 is SGHAT and CDR2 is FQNNGV in the germline V gene. The J segment lost 4 bases and the V segment lost 1 base, leaving 3 bases of the junction unmatched. This CDR3 contains 15 residues. CDR3 residues: CASSLVGTGGYEQYF. CDR3 nucleotides: TGTGCCAGCAGCTTAGTCGGGACAGGGGGATACGAGCAGTACTTC.

The CDR3 DNA follows: TGTGCCAGCAGCCCCGGGACTACCCTTTACAATGAGCAGTTCTTC. Translation: CASSPGTTLYNEQFF. The chain combines TRBV7-9 with TRBJ2-1, with 7 positions matching TRBD2. V lost 5 bases and J lost 4; bases outside the gene matches: 8. Germline values: CDR1 SEHNR, CDR2 FQNEAQ (reference sequence). The CDR3 contains 15 residues.

Concerning this clonotype itself: As the CDR3 is not closed by the conserved phenylalanine or tryptophan, this likely results from a read error. The V call is TRBV4-2, the J call TRBJ2-7; D is undetermined. CDR3 length: 16 amino acids. Germline V gene lookup returns CDR1 LGHNA and CDR2 YNFKEQ. V was pared by 0 bases and J by 5 bases, with 17 bases between. The CDR3 here is CASSQDAGAVYNEQYS. As DNA, the CDR3 is TGTGCCAGCAGCCAAGACGCAGGAGCTGTGTATAACGAGCAGTACTCC.

At least ten counts were recorded for this clonotype. The J gene is TRBJ2-1, the V gene TRBV3-1, with D perhaps TRBD2 (6 bases). V shed 4 bases and J shed 8 bases, with 30 bases lying between them. The germline V gene encodes CDR1 LGHDT and CDR2 YNNKEL (reference sequence). The CDR3 runs to 19 residues. The CDR3 DNA is TGTGCCAGCAGCCCACCCCCAGACCGGAGGGCCCGATATACCTATGAGCAGTTCTTC. Amino acid sequence: CASSPPPDRRARYTYEQFF.

This clonotype was recorded a few times. The gene calls are TRBV7-8 and TRBJ2-7; maybe TRBD1 (5 bases). Germline CDR1 SGHVS, CDR2 FQNEAQ. Trimming took 1 base from V and 2 from J, leaving 12 bases between them. This CDR3 is 15 amino acids long. CDR3 amino acids: CASSLGVDSTYEQYF. DNA for the CDR3: TGTGCCAGCAGCTTAGGAGTCGACAGTACCTACGAGCAGTACTTC.

This clonotype came up a few times. The chain carries TRBV21-1 and TRBJ2-3; TRBD2 is the table's D call, not checked against the DNA. TRBV21-1 is a pseudogene. The CDR3 length is 21 residues. The CDR3 loop reads CASTEHKGNRLAGGRPDTQYF. CDR3 bases: TGTGCCAGCACCGAGCATAAAGGAAACCGACTAGCGGGAGGTAGACCAGATACGCAGTATTTT.

The rearrangement links TRBV11-2 to TRBJ2-5; D not resolved. The CDR3 runs 15 residues. Trimming left V 2 bases short and J 2 bases short, with 12 bases between. CDR1 and CDR2 (germline): SGHAT, FQNNGV. The CDR3 loop is CASSLMFAEQETQYF. The CDR3, as DNA: TGTGCCAGCAGCTTAATGTTCGCGGAACAAGAGACCCAGTACTTC.

CDR3 loop: CASSQGGLAGRGEQFF. For the CDR3, the DNA is TGTGCCAGCAGCCAAGGAGGACTAGCGGGAAGGGGTGAGCAGTTCTTC. V usage is TRBV3-1 and J usage is TRBJ2-1; 12 positions match TRBD2. Germline CDR1 is LGHDT and CDR2 is YNNKEL (reference sequence). This CDR3 comprises 16 residues. V lost 1 base and J lost 9; bases outside the gene matches: 7.

This clonotype has only a few counts. The chain recombines TRBV5-6 with TRBJ2-4; D unclear. The germline CDR1 and CDR2 sequences are SGHDT and YYEEEE. V shed 0 bases and J shed 8 bases, with 12 bases lying between them. CDR3 length: 14 residues. This CDR3 is CASSLASAIDIQYF. CDR3 coding DNA: TGTGCCAGCAGCTTGGCGTCCGCAATAGACATTCAGTACTTC. Full variable domain (missing parts from reference TRBV5-6 and TRBJ2-4): DAGVTQSPTHLIKTRGQQVTLRCSPKSGHDTVSWYQQALGQGPQFIFQYYEEEERQRGNFPDRFSGHQFPNYSSELNVNALLLGDSALYLCASSLASAIDIQYFGAGTRLSVL.

Only a few counts were recorded for this clonotype. V and J are TRBV28 and TRBJ2-7; 7 bases agree with TRBD2. Losses at the gene ends were 5 bases for V and 7 bases for J; bases not matched to a gene: 14. CDR3 size: 15 residues. Germline V CDR1 and CDR2: MDHEN, SYDVKM. The CDR3 nucleotides are TGTGCCAGCAGTCCCGGGAGGACCGAGATTTATGAGCAGTACTTC. Translation gives CASSPGRTEIYEQYF.

The chain links TRBV4-1 to TRBJ2-1; 10 bases map to TRBD2. Germline V CDR1 and CDR2: MGHRA, YSYEKL. The CDR3 has 15 amino acids. The V segment lost 5 bases and the J segment 5 bases; nucleotides outside the gene matches: 6. For the CDR3, the DNA is TGCGCCAGCAGCTATCGAGCGGGAGGGAACAATGAGCAGTTCTTC. It specifies CASSYRAGGNNEQFF.

There are many counts of this clonotype. J is TRBJ2-7 and V is TRBV7-9, with 7 bases matching TRBD2. The germline CDR1 and CDR2 sequences are SEHNR and FQNEAQ (reference sequence). The CDR3 runs 15 residues. After removal of 1 base from V and 3 bases from J, the junction contained 6 bases not matched to a gene. The CDR3 DNA follows: TGTGCCAGCAGCTTAGACGCGGGACTAATCTACGAGCAGTACTTC. Amino acids: CASSLDAGLIYEQYF.

This clonotype was counted many times. The J gene is TRBJ2-1, the V gene TRBV15; D is undetermined. Germline V gene lookup returns CDR1 LNHNV and CDR2 YYDKDF (reference sequence). The CDR3 is 14 residues long. The V end was cut by 1 base, the J end by 10 bases, with 14 bases between. CDR3 DNA: TGTGCCACCAGCAGAGTGACCCCTGGATCGGAGCAGTTCTTC. Translated: CATSRVTPGSEQFF.

This clonotype was seen at least ten times. The chain recombines TRBV3-1 with TRBJ2-2, with no clear D. Per germline, CDR1 LGHDT and CDR2 YNNKEL (reference sequence). CDR3 length: 14 amino acids. V was pared by 4 bases and J by 6 bases, with 12 bases between. Here the CDR3 reads CASSPGRTPGELFF. CDR3 nucleotides: TGTGCCAGCAGCCCGGGCCGAACCCCCGGGGAGCTGTTTTTT.

Many counts were recorded for this clonotype. This chain joins TRBV5-5 and TRBJ1-2; D is unclear. CDR1 is SGHKS and CDR2 is YYEKEE in the germline V gene (reference sequence). Between the trimmed V and J ends, which lost 3 bases and 8 bases, there was a span of 11 bases. The CDR3 spans 12 residues. In DNA, the CDR3 is TGTGCCAGCAGCTGGCGGGTGGAAGGCTACACCTTC. Translated: CASSWRVEGYTF.

V usage is TRBV5-4 and J usage is TRBJ2-7; possibly TRBD1 for D (5 bases). The V and J ends lost 4 bases and 3 bases respectively, with 5 bases between them. CDR1 and CDR2 (germline): SGHNT, YYREEE (reference sequence). This CDR3 has 11 amino acids. This CDR3 is CASSRGYEQYF. CDR3 nucleotides: TGTGCCAGCAGCAGGGGCTACGAGCAGTACTTC.

This clonotype was observed at least ten times. V gene TRBV9 combines with J gene TRBJ2-7; TRBD2 is a possible D gene (6 bases). CDR3 size: 13 residues. V dropped 3 bases and J dropped 0 bases, with 7 bases sitting between them. CDR1 is SGDLS and CDR2 is YYNGEE in the germline V gene. The DNA of the CDR3 is TGTGCCAGCAGCGCCGGGAGCTCCTACGAGCAGTACTTC. It yields the protein CASSAGSSYEQYF.

The rearrangement uses TRBV6-5 and TRBJ2-1; 10 bases map to TRBD2. CDR1 and CDR2 from the germline V gene are MNHEY and SVGAGI. This CDR3 contains 16 residues. V shed 1 base and J 0 bases; nucleotides not matched to a gene: 0. The CDR3 reads CASSYLAGGSYNEQFF. CDR3 DNA sequence: TGTGCCAGCAGTTACTTAGCGGGAGGCTCCTACAATGAGCAGTTCTTC.

This clonotype occurred a few times. This chain uses TRBV6-5 with TRBJ2-7; 9 nucleotides match TRBD2. This CDR3 is 16 amino acids long. Looked up from germline, CDR1 is MNHEY and CDR2 is SVGAGI. The V segment lost 0 bases and the J segment 0 bases; nucleotides outside the gene matches: 3. The CDR3 coding sequence is TGTGCCAGCAGTTACTCCCCTAGCGGGACCTCCTACGAGCAGTACTTC. It codes for CASSYSPSGTSYEQYF.

This clonotype was detected only a few times. V is TRBV7-9 and J is TRBJ2-2; unclear D gene. Trimming removed 7 bases at V and 7 bases at J, with 10 bases between. From germline, CDR1 is SEHNR and CDR2 FQNEAQ (reference sequence). The CDR3 runs to 12 residues. The DNA for the CDR3 is TGTGCCAGCACGGAGTGGGTCGGGGAGCTGTTTTTT. Protein: CASTEWVGELFF. Looking up the rest from reference TRBV7-9 and TRBJ2-2 gives the full variable domain: DTGVSQNPRHKITKRGQNVTFRCDPISEHNRLYWYRQTLGQGPEFLTYFQNEAQLEKSRLLSDRFSAERPKGSFSTLEIQRTEQGDSAMYLCASTEWVGELFFGEGSRLTVL.

The chain uses TRBV6-1 and TRBJ2-6, with TRBD1 as a possible D gene (5 bases). Deletions cut 6 bases from V and 4 bases from J, with 16 bases between. This CDR3 contains 16 residues. Germline CDR1 reads MNHNS; CDR2 reads SASEGT. Written as DNA, the CDR3 is TGTGCCAGCAGACACCTAGGGGAATCAGGGGCCAACGTCCTGACTTTC. Translated, it gives CASRHLGESGANVLTF.

A few counts support this clonotype. This rearrangement joins TRBV4-3 to TRBJ2-3; 8 nucleotides agree with TRBD2. This CDR3 region has 15 residues. V lost 3 bases, J lost 4 bases, and 6 bases stayed unmatched. From germline, CDR1 is LGHNA and CDR2 YSLEER. CDR3 nucleotide sequence: TGCGCCAGCAGCCAGGGACTAGTGGACCCAGATACGCAGTATTTT. Translation: CASSQGLVDPDTQYF.

The J gene is TRBJ2-3, the V gene TRBV12-3 or TRBV12-4, with 8 bases fitting TRBD2. CDR3 length: 13 residues. Losses at the gene ends were 8 bases for V and 0 bases for J; bases not matched to a gene: 1. Written as DNA, the CDR3 is TGTGCCAGCGCTAGCGGGAGCACAGATACGCAGTATTTT. This codes for CASASGSTDTQYF.

This clonotype was detected many times. The chain has TRBV5-1 and TRBJ2-1; D remains unclear. Germline lookup yields CDR1 SGHRS and CDR2 YFSETQ. The CDR3 contains 13 residues. Between the trimmed V and J ends, which lost 1 base and 8 bases, there was a span of 10 bases. CDR3 region: CASSLNYQDEQFF. CDR3 bases: TGCGCCAGCAGCTTGAACTACCAGGATGAGCAGTTCTTC.

The J gene is TRBJ2-7, the V gene TRBV5-6, with D possibly matching TRBD2 (5 bases). Germline-derived CDR1 and CDR2 are SGHDT and YYEEEE. Deletions cut 1 base from V and 6 bases from J, with 14 bases between. This CDR3 has 14 residues. The CDR3 DNA reads as TGTGCCAGCAGCTTGAGCCTAGCTTTTGGCGAGCAGTACTTC. Translating it yields CASSLSLAFGEQYF.

In this sample, this clonotype turned up many times. This chain connects TRBV4-1 to TRBJ2-7; possibly TRBD2 for D (6 bases). Deletions cut 1 base from V and 3 bases from J, with 13 bases between. CDR1 and CDR2 from the germline V gene are MGHRA and YSYEKL. The CDR3 consists of 15 residues. For the CDR3, the DNA is TGCGCCAGCAGCCAAGTTACGGGAGAAAGCTACGAGCAGTACTTC. It translates to CASSQVTGESYEQYF.

In this sample, this clonotype turned up a few times. The chain uses TRBV2 and TRBJ2-3, with TRBD2 matching 8 bases. CDR1 SNHLY and CDR2 FYNNEI come from the germline V gene. V lost 3 bases, J lost 5 bases, and 10 bases stayed unmatched. This CDR3 is built from 16 residues. The CDR3 reads CASSDGAGVLIDTQYF. The CDR3 nucleotides read TGTGCCAGCAGTGACGGAGCGGGAGTTTTGATAGATACGCAGTATTTT. The full variable domain, in which reference TRBV2 and TRBJ2-3 provide the parts outside the CDR3, is EPEVTQTPSHQVTQMGQEVILRCVPISNHLYFYWYRQILGQKVEFLVSFYNNEISEKSEIFDDQFSVERPDGSNFTLKIRSTKLEDSAMYFCASSDGAGVLIDTQYFGPGTRLTVL.

This clonotype has more than one count but fewer than ten. The chain uses TRBV4-3 and TRBJ2-5; 8 bases line up with TRBD2. The ends lost 0 bases at V and 6 bases at J; junction bases unmatched: 9. CDR3 length: 16 residues. Germline-derived CDR1 and CDR2 are LGHNA and YSLEER. CDR3 amino acids: CASSQDPWTSKKTQYF. The CDR3 region has the DNA TGCGCCAGCAGCCAAGATCCCTGGACTAGCAAAAAGACCCAGTACTTC.

This clonotype has ten or more counts. This chain links TRBV20-1 with TRBJ2-2; D possibly corresponds to TRBD1 (6 bases). Trimming cost V 4 bases and J 4 bases, with 25 bases left between them. CDR3 length: 18 amino acids. Germline CDR1 and CDR2: DFQATT and SNEGSKA (reference sequence). CDR3 nucleotides: TGCAGTGCTAAAAATGTTGTCGACCGGGACACAACCACCGGGGAGCTGTTTTTT. This codes for CSAKNVVDRDTTTGELFF.

A few counts support this clonotype. This sequence joins TRBV6-5 and TRBJ2-3; no definite D call. This CDR3 has 14 residues. V was trimmed by 3 bases and J by 0 bases, leaving 7 bases between them. Germline V CDR1 and CDR2: MNHEY, SVGAGI. The DNA of the CDR3 is TGTGCCAGCAGTTATCTATCTAGCACAGATACGCAGTATTTT. Protein product: CASSYLSSTDTQYF.